The 7 T cell receptor beta chains listed next were all sequenced from one sample in a study of shared clonotypes between healthy human individuals. Clones were read by immunoSEQ multiplex PCR, and TCRdb kept only the in-frame ones, dropping some. Among some 1,900,000 clones listed, roughly 95% were seen once. Only CD45RO-negative cells positively selected for CCR7 counted as naive CD8 cells, so terminally differentiated effector memory CD45RA+ cells were excluded. Sequencing was done on a sample of naive CD8+ T cells sorted from blood. All receptors derive from a man between 18 and 29 years old in good health.

Only one count was recorded for this clone. Other DNA sequences within the sample encode an identical CDR3. The rearrangement links TRBV6-5 to TRBJ1-2, with 8 bases that match TRBD1. CDR3 length equals 12 residues. V trimming: 5 bases; J trimming: 6 bases; junction bases outside the gene matches: 2. Germline lookup yields CDR1 MNHEY and CDR2 SVGAGI. The CDR3 bases are TGTGCCAGCAGTACACAGGGGGATGGCTACACCTTC. Protein sequence: CASSTQGDGYTF.

Comments on this clone: At one boundary the junction diverges from the germline segment, which might be a read error. V and J are TRBV9 and TRBJ2-7; weak D call: TRBD1 (6 bases). There are 13 residues in the CDR3. Germline CDR1 is SGDLS and CDR2 is YYNGEE. CDR3: CASSTDSRDEQYF. The DNA of the CDR3 is TGTGCCAGCAGTACGGACAGTCGGGACGAACAGTACTTC.

The chain combines TRBV6-1 with TRBJ2-7; 11 nucleotides line up with TRBD1. The CDR3 extends over 16 amino acids. J was trimmed by 6 bases and V by 4 bases; bases with no gene match: 11. Germline CDR1 reads MNHNS; CDR2 reads SASEGT. Here the CDR3 DNA reads TGTGCCAGCAGTGGCATCCACGGGACAGGGGGTTTCGAGCAGTACTTC. This codes for CASSGIHGTGGFEQYF.

V gene TRBV21-1 combines with J gene TRBJ2-6; the table's D call, TRBD1, has no DNA check behind it. TRBV21-1 is described as a pseudogene. The CDR3 contains 17 residues. DNA for the CDR3: TGTGCCAGCAGCAAATTTAGGACATGGCCCGGGGCCAACGTCCTGACTTTC. Protein: CASSKFRTWPGANVLTF.

This clone was detected only once. This sample also contains other DNA sequences that code for the same CDR3. This chain uses TRBV27 with TRBJ2-7; no reliable D call. Germline CDR1 reads MNHEY; CDR2 reads SMNVEV (reference sequence). With 6 bases removed from V and 0 bases from J, the gap between germline ends came to 9 bases. There are 13 residues in the CDR3. The DNA for the CDR3 is TGTGCCAGCAGCTTGTCGGACTCCTACGAGCAGTACTTC. Translated: CASSLSDSYEQYF.

Notes on this clone: This CDR3 is also generated by other DNA sequences in the sample. This chain uses TRBV10-1 with TRBJ2-2; D not certain. CDR1 and CDR2 (germline): WNHNN, SYGVQD (reference sequence). CDR3 length: 12 amino acids. Trimming pared 2 bases from V and 6 bases from J, leaving 4 bases between. The CDR3 here is CASSEGAGELFF. Here the CDR3 DNA reads TGCGCCAGCAGTGAGGGGGCCGGGGAGCTGTTTTTT.

This rearrangement joins TRBV7-8 to TRBJ2-7; tentatively, D is TRBD1 (6 bases). This CDR3 comprises 14 residues. Germline V gene data show CDR1 as SGHVS and CDR2 as FQNEAQ. Trimming took 1 base from V and 2 from J, leaving 9 bases between them. This chain's CDR3 is CASSLGGQAYEQYF. CDR3 coding DNA: TGTGCCAGCAGCTTAGGGGGGCAAGCCTACGAGCAGTACTTC.